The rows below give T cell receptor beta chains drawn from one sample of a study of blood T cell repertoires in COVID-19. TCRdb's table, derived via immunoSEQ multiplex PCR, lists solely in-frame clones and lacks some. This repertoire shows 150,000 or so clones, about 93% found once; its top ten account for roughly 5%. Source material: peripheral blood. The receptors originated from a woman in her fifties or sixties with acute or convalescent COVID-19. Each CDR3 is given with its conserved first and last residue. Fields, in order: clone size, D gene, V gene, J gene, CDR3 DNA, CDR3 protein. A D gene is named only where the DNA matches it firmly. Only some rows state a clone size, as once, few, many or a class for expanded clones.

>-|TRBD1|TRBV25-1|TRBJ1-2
TGTGCCAGCAGGATCCGGGACAGCCCTCCCTATGGCTACACCTTC
CASRIRDSPPYGYTF
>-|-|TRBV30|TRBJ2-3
TGTGCCTGGAGTGCCGGGACTCCGGGGCAGACAGATACGCAGTATTTT
CAWSAGTPGQTDTQYF
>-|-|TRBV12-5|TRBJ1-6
TGTGCTAGTGCCTTGACGGCGGGCGGATCACCCCTCCACTTT
CASALTAGGSPLHF
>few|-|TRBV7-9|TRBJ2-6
TGTGCCAGCAGCTTACCAAGAGCCTCTGGGGCCAACGTCCTGACTTTC
CASSLPRASGANVLTF
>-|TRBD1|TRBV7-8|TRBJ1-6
TGTGCCAGCAGCTTCAGGAGGGGGCGAAATTCACCCCTCCACTTT
CASSFRRGRNSPLHF
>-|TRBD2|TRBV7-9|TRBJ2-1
TGTGCCAGCAGCTTGATAGTTTTCCGGGAGGAGGACAATGAGCAGTTCTTC
CASSLIVFREEDNEQFF
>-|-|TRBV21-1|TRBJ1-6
TGTGCCAGCAGCAACCCTGGACAGGGGAAATCACCCCTCCACTTT
CASSNPGQGKSPLHF
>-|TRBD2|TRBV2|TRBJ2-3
TGTGCCAGCAGCCCGGGACTAGCGGGAGCAGATACGCAGTATTTT
CASSPGLAGADTQYF
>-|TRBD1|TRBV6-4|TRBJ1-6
TGTGCCAGCAGTGGGACAGGGGATTCACCCCTCCACTTT
CASSGTGDSPLHF
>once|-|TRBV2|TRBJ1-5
TGTGCCAGCAGTGACGGGCAGGGGAGTCAGCCCCAGCATTTT
CASSDGQGSQPQHF
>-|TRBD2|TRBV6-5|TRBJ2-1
TGTGCCAGCAGCCGCGGGGGCTCCTACAATGAGCAGTTCTTC
CASSRGGSYNEQFF